These 7 T cell receptor beta chains were all obtained from the same sample, sequenced in a study of identical twins. A single record per CDR3 protein comes from TCRdb applying MiXCR to the 5' RACE reads. The table records approximately 300,000 distinct CDR3 sequences, 8.5% to 9.5% of them present only once. The same data also contributed to another study, on yellow fever vaccine responses in identical twins.

The sample consisted of CD8+ T cells sorted from blood. The receptors were gathered from a woman younger than 30 in good health.

This clonotype was seen a handful of times. V usage is TRBV20-1 and J usage is TRBJ1-6; TRBD1 agrees at 7 bases. The CDR3 totals 14 residues. Germline loops: CDR1 DFQATT, CDR2 SNEGSKA (reference sequence). V dropped 2 bases and J dropped 7; count of bases not matched to a gene: 5. CDR3 sequence (DNA): TGCAGTGCTAGACTGGGACAGAGAAATTCACCCCTCCACTTT. It encodes CSARLGQRNSPLHF.

A few counts support this clonotype. V gene TRBV4-1 combines with J gene TRBJ2-3; a weak D match, TRBD2 (6 bases). Germline-derived CDR1 and CDR2 are MGHRA and YSYEKL. The CDR3 loop spans 16 amino acids. The ends were cut back, 0 bases at V and 1 base at J, with 11 bases in the middle. Written as DNA, the CDR3 is TGCGCCAGCAGCCAAGAAGGAGGGCCGGGCACAGATACGCAGTATTTT. It codes for CASSQEGGPGTDTQYF.

This clonotype was detected many times. V and J are TRBV5-1 and TRBJ2-1; TRBD1 agrees at 8 bases. The CDR3 runs to 16 residues. J lost 7 bases, V lost 4 bases, and 13 bases had no gene match. Germline CDR1 SGHRS, CDR2 YFSETQ. In DNA form, the CDR3 reads TGCGCCAGCAGCCCACTACAGGGGGATTTCGGGAATGAGCAGTTCTTC. Its translation: CASSPLQGDFGNEQFF.

To note about this clonotype: A much larger clone lies a single base off, so this may be a read error. Because the CDR3's place on the DNA is in doubt, the DNA is left out and the CDR3 is given as listed by TCRdb. This rearrangement joins TRBV29-1 to TRBJ2-7; no check of the table's D call, TRBD2, against the DNA was made. Germline lookup yields CDR1 SQVTM and CDR2 ANQGSEA. The CDR3 comprises 15 residues, both ends counted. CDR3 residues: CSVRGVAGGAYEHYF.

The chain combines TRBV14 with TRBJ2-3, with a weak D call TRBD2 (5 bases). The CDR3 has 16 amino acids. The germline gives CDR1 SGHDN, CDR2 FVKESK. V lost 0 bases, J lost 0 bases, and 10 bases lay in between. The CDR3 sequence: CASSQDPGMSTDTQYF. The DNA of the CDR3 is TGTGCCAGCAGCCAAGATCCGGGGATGAGCACAGATACGCAGTATTTT.

This clonotype was counted ten times or more. V and J are TRBV18 and TRBJ2-2, with TRBD2 matching 7 bases. There are 17 residues in the CDR3. Per the germline V gene, CDR1 is KGHSH and CDR2 is LQKENI. Trimming at V came to 3 bases and at J to 0 bases, leaving 7 bases not matched to a gene. The CDR3 region is CASSPLLADTNTGELFF. The CDR3 nucleotides are TGTGCCAGCTCACCTCTCCTAGCGGATACGAACACCGGGGAGCTGTTTTTT.

This clonotype was seen repeatedly, ten times or more. The chain links TRBV20-1 to TRBJ1-1, with 7 positions matching TRBD1. In germline, CDR1 is DFQATT, CDR2 SNEGSKA (reference sequence). V lost 6 bases to trimming and J lost 9 bases; unmatched junction nucleotides: 10. The CDR3 is made up of 12 amino acids. Written as DNA, the CDR3 is TGCAGTGCCAGGGGGGGTGAAATTAAAGCTTTCTTT. Residues: CSARGGEIKAFF.